Described below is a single TCR beta chain sequence and its context. Germline assignment: CDR1 SQVTM and CDR2 ANQGSEA. V dropped 5 bases and J dropped 3; count of bases not matched to a gene: 12. This CDR3 has 15 amino acids. This sample's TCRbeta library carried unique molecular identifier barcodes. TCRdb redid the calling of the PCR reads with MiXCR, one entry per CDR3 protein. The table includes hundreds of thousands of distinct CDR3 sequences, 15% to 20% detected once. The data are from a study of T-cell reconstitution after alpha-beta-depleted transplantation in children. The chain is built from TRBV29-1 and TRBJ2-7, with 8 bases that match TRBD2. The sequenced sample was PBMCs from the stem cell graft donor, obtained from the stem cell graft. This clonotype was sampled from a human donor who donated a stem cell graft to a child with acute myeloid leukemia. The CDR3 nucleotides are TGCAGCGTTAACTACGGCGCGGGGGGACTCTACGAGCAGTACTTC. Its translation is CSVNYGAGGLYEQYF.